This TCR beta chain is from a study of blood T cell repertoires in COVID-19 (dated by TCRdb to about 2020). For the wider study: Collaborator samples came from the United States, Italy and Spain and covered acute and convalescent phases of COVID-19. The repertoires were released in a freely available public database meant as a resource for research on the immune response to SARS-CoV-2. Deeply sampled blood TCRbeta repertoires from subjects exposed to, actively infected with, or recovered from COVID-19 were included in the dataset. Where available, HLA class I and class II types were obtained from metadata supplied by the sample provider rather than from assay-based typing. The samples were drawn from the first 160 participants of the ongoing ImmuneRACE study and from 950 to 1,500 subjects provided by 6 global collaborators. The prospective study material was composed of cDNA or gDNA derived from T cells, B-cell-depleted T cells, or PBMCs. A de-identified subject ID, COVID-19 status, age in years and sex were almost always included in the sample metadata. Broader findings and caveats from the paper: How much clinical and demographic metadata was included differed by source and by participant, and the metadata was provided uncurated.

Whole blood was collected in K2EDTA tubes by collaborating institutions according to the institutions' own protocols. For TCRbeta analysis, collaborators shipped samples in one of three forms: frozen whole blood, isolated PBMCs, or DNA extracted from either of those sample types. To note about this clone: There is no known antigen for this receptor. No base-level quality is on record; no much larger clone is a single base apart.

TCRbeta CDR3 regions were amplified from genomic DNA by means of the immunoSEQ Assay, a bias-controlled multiplex PCR. Regarding the original processing steps: The number of nucleated cells in each sample was estimated from the amplification of reference gene primers within the assay. To quantify the absolute abundance of each unique TCRbeta CDR3 rearrangement, sequence reads were collapsed and filtered. For each sample, productive Simpson clonality was calculated as the square root of Simpson's diversity index across productive rearrangements. TCRdb limited this immuneACCESS table to in-frame rearrangements with V and J called. A share of clones is missing; checked studies link under half to unresolved V genes, and the rest is unexplained. D and trimming come from the DNA, and the V and J calls and clone size come from that table. This sample holds about 250,000 clones; around 88% were observed only once. 1.3% to 1.5% of the sample comes from the top ten.

The V and J ends are trimmed by 4 bases and 4 bases, leaving 13 bases between them. Including the terminal cysteine and phenylalanine, the CDR3 comprises 13 residues. Of all the DNA, just the CDR3 is kept, 39 bases in frame from base 1. Based on the germline V gene, the CDR1 and CDR2 sequences are SQVTM and ANQGSEA. The sequence was obtained from a man aged 80 or over with acute or convalescent COVID-19. The sample taken for sequencing was peripheral blood. Recombination connected TRBV29-1 to TRBJ2-5; no D segment can be confidently identified. CDR3 region: CSVGAGPRETQYF. The bases read TGCAGCGTTGGGGCAGGCCCAAGAGAGACCCAGTACTTC.